This T cell receptor beta chain was retrieved from a study of T-cell memory formation after mild COVID-19 (dated by TCRdb to 2020 to 2023). About the full investigation: TCR sequence clusters from the two donors were largely donor specific. In a couple of donors, T-cell clones that expanded and contracted after mild COVID-19 were tracked by sequencing TCRalpha and TCRbeta repertoires over time. The cohort comprised two young, previously healthy adult volunteers, one female and one male. General findings and caveats noted by the study authors: The study included only a couple of mild cases, and larger cohorts that include severe cases with pre-infection samples were judged to be necessary. Contracting CD4+ clones were found mainly in CM and EM memory subsets, while CD8+ clones were enriched in EMRA. SARS-CoV-2 specificity of the second-wave clones peaking on day 37 was not confirmed. Some responding clones were detected in pre-infection memory, which suggested that pre-existing cross-reactive memory T cells had joined the SARS-CoV-2 response. Balanced CD4/CD8 phenotypes were observed for clones contracting from day 15 to 85, whereas a bias towards CD4+ was observed for a second wave of clones expanding from day 15 to 37.

Ficoll-Paque density gradient centrifugation was used to isolate PBMCs. The CDR3, cysteine through phenylalanine, is 13 amino acids long. The only DNA kept is the CDR3, 39 bases in frame from the first base. Via the germline V gene, CDR1 is ENHRY and CDR2 SYGVKD. Trimming at the junction amounts to 4 bases on V and 0 bases on J, and the germline ends lie 1 base apart. Concerning this clonotype itself: The target of this receptor is not known. Base-call qualities are not available, and no considerably larger clone is one nucleotide away.

The reads were generated on an Illumina NovaSeq 6000. TCRalpha and TCRbeta cDNA libraries were built by 5'RACE with constant-segment primers, adding sample barcodes and unique molecular identifiers. Trizol reagent was used to extract RNA from every sample. Amplification of the libraries took two PCR steps, and the second step added a second sample barcode plus Illumina TruSeq adapters. The libraries were sequenced on an Illumina NovaSeq using 2 x 150 bp paired-end reads. The published analysis was carried out like this. The reads were demultiplexed and collapsed into UMI-guided consensus sequences using migec v1.2.7. With mixcr v2.1.11, UMI consensuses were aligned to TRA and TRB V and J templates and assembled into clonotypes. A clonotype was counted as expanded or contracted only if both edgeR and NoisET called the change significant, with noise models trained on biological replicates. For edgeR calls, a false discovery rate-adjusted p below 0.01 and a log2 fold-change threshold of 1 were applied. As an exploratory analysis of dynamics, max-normalized trajectories of the 1000 most abundant clonotypes were examined with PCA combined with hierarchical clustering. The CD4 or CD8 phenotype of responding clones was assigned using the separately sequenced CD4+ and CD8+ repertoires. Starting from the raw public reads, TCRdb applied fastp trimming at Q25, assembled clones with MiXCR and retained in-frame beta chains. Rows merge per CDR3 protein into single entries with the most common DNA and genes. TCRdb assigned the V and J calls; the authors' analysis was not used. The sample table contains about 320,000 distinct CDR3 sequences; only one count was recorded for roughly an eighth of them. 21% of the sample is taken by the ten largest.

This clonotype originated in a man in his late teens or twenties who had mild COVID-19 (a few samples of this study predate the infection). The sample titles of this study are shuffled in the database, so cell type and time point are left out; the donor was told from shared clones. What was sequenced was PBMCs or a T cell subset sorted from them (not recorded which). This chain joins TRBV10-3 to TRBJ2-6; confidence is insufficient to name the D gene. The DNA sequence is TGTGCCATCAGTGGCTCTGGGGCCAACGTCCTGACTTTC. This gives the protein CAISGSGANVLTF.